This TCR beta chain came from a study of post-analysis software for immune sequencing data. In the case of this clonotype: Its target is unknown.

The CDR3 runs 18 residues. Germline trimming cut 6 bases from V and 11 bases from J; bases unmatched to any gene: 26. The germline V gene has CDR1 MNHEY and CDR2 SVGEGT. Unique molecular identifiers tagged the TCR beta cDNA libraries. MiXCR, run by TCRdb on the PCR reads, gives a single entry per CDR3 protein. This sample carries about 430,000 distinct CDR3 sequences, about 40% of them seen once, and the ten largest clones take about 7.6%. General study findings and limits: Compared with controls, patients had more of five TRBV segments, including TRBV5-6, TRBV5-1 and TRBV20-1.

The sequenced sample was blood. The V gene is TRBV6-2 or TRBV6-3, the J gene TRBJ2-5; 8 nucleotides match TRBD2. This sequence originates from a girl aged 2-9 years with multiple sclerosis. The CDR3 is CASSNPLRAGGPYNEQYF. The CDR3 nucleotides are TGTGCCAGCAGCAACCCCTTACGGGCGGGAGGACCCTACAATGAGCAGTACTTC.